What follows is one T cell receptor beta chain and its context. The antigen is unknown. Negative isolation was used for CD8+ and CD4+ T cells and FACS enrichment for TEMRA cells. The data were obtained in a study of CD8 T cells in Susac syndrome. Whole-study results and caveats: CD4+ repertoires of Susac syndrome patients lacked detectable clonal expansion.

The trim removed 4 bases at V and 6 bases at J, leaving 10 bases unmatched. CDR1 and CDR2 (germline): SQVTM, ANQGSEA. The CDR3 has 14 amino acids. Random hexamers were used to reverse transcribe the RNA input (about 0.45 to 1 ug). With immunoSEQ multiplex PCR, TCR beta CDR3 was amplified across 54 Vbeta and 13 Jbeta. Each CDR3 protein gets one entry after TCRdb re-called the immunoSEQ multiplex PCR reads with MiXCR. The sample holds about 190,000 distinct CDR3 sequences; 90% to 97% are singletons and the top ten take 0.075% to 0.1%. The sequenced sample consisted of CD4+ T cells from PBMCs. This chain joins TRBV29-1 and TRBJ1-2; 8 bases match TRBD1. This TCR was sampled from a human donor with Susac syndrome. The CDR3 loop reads CSVATLTGDHGYTF. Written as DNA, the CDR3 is TGCAGCGTTGCCACCTTGACAGGGGATCATGGCTACACCTTC.